One sample yielded the 7 T cell receptor beta chains listed below, sequenced in a study of memory CD4+ T cells and cytomegalovirus serostatus (dated by TCRdb to about 2019). Library generation was performed with the immunoSEQ multiplex PCR assay. The table comes from immuneACCESS by way of TCRdb, which keeps in-frame sequences with V and J called. Part of the clones is missing from these tables; in studies checked, under half for an unresolved V gene and the rest for unknown reasons. The sample table contains about 96,000 clones; only one count was recorded for under 90% of them. The ten biggest clones cover 3.6% of the sample. A FACSAria II was used to sort memory CD4+ T cells, defined as single viable CD3+CD4+CD8-CD45RO+ cells. The sequenced material came from memory CD4+ T cells from blood. The receptors originated from an adult in good health and CMV-seropositive.

The sample holds a few counts of this clone. J is TRBJ2-1 and V is TRBV29-1; 11 bases match TRBD1. CDR1 SQVTM and CDR2 ANQGSEA come from the germline V gene. The CDR3 has 13 residues. Unmatched junction bases numbered 7, after V lost 6 bases and J lost 9 bases. The CDR3 sequence: CSVNAGQGGEQFF. The CDR3 DNA sequence: TGCAGCGTCAACGCGGGACAGGGGGGTGAGCAGTTCTTC.

V usage is TRBV9 and J usage is TRBJ2-3, with TRBD2 identical over 7 bases. The CDR3 loop spans 13 amino acids. Per the germline V gene, CDR1 is SGDLS and CDR2 is YYNGEE. After removal of 7 bases from V and 1 base from J, the junction contained 3 bases not matched to a gene. The CDR3 DNA reads as TGTGCCAGCGGACTAGACGGCACAGATACGCAGTATTTT. This encodes CASGLDGTDTQYF.

This chain uses TRBV27 with TRBJ2-2; 14 positions match TRBD2. The CDR3 length is 18 residues. Germline CDR1 and CDR2: MNHEY and SMNVEV (reference sequence). The V segment lost 5 bases and the J segment 0 bases; nucleotides outside the gene matches: 5. The DNA for the CDR3 is TGTGCCAGCAGTCCCTGGACTAGCGGGAGGACGAACACCGGGGAGCTGTTTTTT. Translated, it gives CASSPWTSGRTNTGELFF.

CDR3 nucleotides: TGTGCCAGCAGTTTATTGCTAGCGGGAGGCAATGAGCAGTTCTTC. This translates into CASSLLLAGGNEQFF. The chain joins TRBV27 to TRBJ2-1, with 11 positions matching TRBD2. The V gene end was trimmed by 1 base and the J gene end by 6 bases; junction bases not matched to a gene: 2. There are 15 residues in the CDR3. The germline gives CDR1 MNHEY, CDR2 SMNVEV (reference sequence).

This clone was counted once. V gene TRBV7-2 combines with J gene TRBJ2-1; D perhaps matches TRBD2 (5 bases). The CDR3 runs 12 residues. Trimming took 5 bases from V and 9 from J, leaving 11 bases between them. Germline lookup yields CDR1 SGHTA and CDR2 FQGNSA. CDR3 in DNA: TGTGCCAGCAGCCTACGGGGATCTGAGCAGTTCTTC. Translated: CASSLRGSEQFF.

The J gene is TRBJ2-5, the V gene TRBV10-1, with 9 bases matching TRBD2. V lost 11 bases to trimming and J lost 2 bases; unmatched junction nucleotides: 6. CDR1 is WNHNN and CDR2 is SYGVQD in the germline V gene (reference sequence). The CDR3 length is 13 residues. CDR3 amino acids: CAASGRSQETQYF. Here the CDR3 DNA reads TGCGCCGCCAGCGGGAGGTCGCAAGAGACCCAGTACTTC.

A remark on this clone: An end of the junction differs from the germline gene, which may be a read error. The chain joins TRBV7-7 to TRBJ2-1; possible D gene TRBD2, 5 bases. Germline loops: CDR1 SSHAT, CDR2 FNYEAQ (reference sequence). This CDR3 has 14 residues. The CDR3 nucleotides read TGTGCTAGCAGCTTAGCGCTGGGTTACAATGAGCAGTTCTTC. Translation gives CASSLALGYNEQFF.